This T cell receptor beta chain is from a study of shared clonotypes between healthy human individuals. Study-level points and caveats: Generation probability values for non-shared clonotypes were lower than those for clonotypes shared by all four donors. Only a few donors were included, so the genetic and exposure-history diversity represented was limited.

This clone was recorded only once. The antigen is not known. Germline assignment: CDR1 SGHRS and CDR2 YFSETQ. V was clipped by 2 bases and J by 4 bases, with 18 bases between them. This CDR3 has 16 residues. Assay: immunoSEQ multiplex PCR; the TCRdb copy retains only in-frame clones and omits some. The sample yields over a million clones, around 97% seen once. A split of CD4+ cells into CD45RA+ naive and CD45RA-negative memory subsets was performed. Sequenced: naive CD4+ T cells sorted from blood. Subset of the sample: CD45RA+ positively selected. This rearrangement joins TRBV5-1 to TRBJ2-5; D ambiguous. The clonotype originates from a man aged 25 to 40 in good health. Here the CDR3 DNA reads TGCGCCAGCAGCTTAAGCGTCGGAACAGTGGGAGAGACCCAGTACTTC. It is translated as CASSLSVGTVGETQYF.